This T cell receptor beta chain originates from a study of blood T cell repertoires in COVID-19. The wider study: The samples span acute and convalescent COVID-19 from the United States, Italy and Spain. PBMCs, B-cell-depleted T cells, or T cells were the source of the cDNA or gDNA that made up the material.

Some clones are missing from TCRdb's copy, which holds only in-frame ones; the method was immunoSEQ multiplex PCR. The sample includes 350,000 to 450,000 clones, around 91% of them seen just once. Germline CDR1 is GTSNPN and CDR2 is SVGIG (reference sequence). This CDR3 contains 14 residues. V was shortened by 1 base and J by 5 bases, with 9 bases between the two germline ends. V usage is TRBV30 and J usage is TRBJ1-6; D might be TRBD1 (5 bases). This clonotype was obtained from a woman in her 40s with COVID-19, enrolled during active disease. The sequencing sample was made of peripheral blood. CDR3 in DNA: TGTGCCTGGAGTGAACGACAGAATAATTCACCCCTCCACTTT. Its protein product is CAWSERQNNSPLHF.